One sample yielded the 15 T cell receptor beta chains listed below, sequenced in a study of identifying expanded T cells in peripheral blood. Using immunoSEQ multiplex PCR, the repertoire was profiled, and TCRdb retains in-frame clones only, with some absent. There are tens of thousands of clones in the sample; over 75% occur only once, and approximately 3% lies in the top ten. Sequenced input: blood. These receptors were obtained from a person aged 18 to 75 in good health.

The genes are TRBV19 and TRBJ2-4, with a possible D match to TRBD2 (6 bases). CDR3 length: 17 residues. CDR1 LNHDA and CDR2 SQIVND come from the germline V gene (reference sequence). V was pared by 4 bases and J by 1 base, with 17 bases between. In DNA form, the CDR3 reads TGTGCCAGTAGTACCCCGGCCGGGGGAAATGCCAAAAACATTCAGTACTTC. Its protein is CASSTPAGGNAKNIQYF.

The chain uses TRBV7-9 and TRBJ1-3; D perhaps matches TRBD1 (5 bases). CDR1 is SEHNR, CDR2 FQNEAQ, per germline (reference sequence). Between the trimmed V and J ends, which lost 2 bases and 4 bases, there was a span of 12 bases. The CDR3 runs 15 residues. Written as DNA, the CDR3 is TGTGCCAGCAGCTTATTGGGGGGAAGCGGAAACACCATATATTTT. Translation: CASSLLGGSGNTIYF.

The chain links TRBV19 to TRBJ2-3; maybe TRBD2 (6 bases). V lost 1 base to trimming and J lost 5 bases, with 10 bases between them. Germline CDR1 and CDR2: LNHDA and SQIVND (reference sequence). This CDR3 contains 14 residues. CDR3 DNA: TGTGCCAGTAGTATAGGGGGGGTAGGAGATACGCAGTATTTT. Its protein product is CASSIGGVGDTQYF. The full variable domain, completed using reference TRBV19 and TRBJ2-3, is DGGITQSPKYLFRKEGQNVTLSCEQNLNHDAMYWYRQDPGQGLRLIYYSQIVNDFQKGDIAEGYSVSREKKESFPLTVTSAQKNPTAFYLCASSIGGVGDTQYFGPGTRLTVL.

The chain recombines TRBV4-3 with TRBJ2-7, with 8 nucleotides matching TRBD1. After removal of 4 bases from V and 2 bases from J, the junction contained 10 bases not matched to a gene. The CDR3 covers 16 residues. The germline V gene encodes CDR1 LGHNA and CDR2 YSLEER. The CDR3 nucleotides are TGCGCCAGCAGCCCCTACCCCGGGACAGGAGCCTACGAGCAGTACTTC. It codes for CASSPYPGTGAYEQYF.

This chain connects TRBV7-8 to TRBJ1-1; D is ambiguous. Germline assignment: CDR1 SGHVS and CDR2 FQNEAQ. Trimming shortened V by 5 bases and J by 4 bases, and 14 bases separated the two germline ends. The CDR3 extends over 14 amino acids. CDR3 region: CASSPIQTRTEAFF. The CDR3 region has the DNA TGTGCCAGCAGCCCCATACAGACACGCACTGAAGCTTTCTTT.

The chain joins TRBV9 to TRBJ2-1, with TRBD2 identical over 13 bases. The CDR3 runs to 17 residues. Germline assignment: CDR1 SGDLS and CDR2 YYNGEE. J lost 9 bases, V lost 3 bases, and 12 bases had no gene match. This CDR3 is CASSGTSGRALGVEQFF. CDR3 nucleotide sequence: TGTGCCAGCAGCGGAACTAGCGGGAGGGCCCTCGGGGTTGAGCAGTTCTTC.

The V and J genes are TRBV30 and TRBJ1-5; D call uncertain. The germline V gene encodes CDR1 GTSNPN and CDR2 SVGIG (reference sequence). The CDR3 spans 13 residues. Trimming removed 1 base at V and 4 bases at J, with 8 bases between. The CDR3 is CAWSDSVNQPQHF. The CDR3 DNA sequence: TGTGCCTGGAGTGACTCGGTGAATCAGCCCCAGCATTTT.

The CDR3 region has the DNA TGTGCCAGCAGTGAAACTAGCTCCTACAATGAGCAGTTCTTC. It translates to CASSETSSYNEQFF. The rearrangement joins TRBV2 to TRBJ2-1; D is perhaps TRBD2 (5 bases). CDR1 and CDR2 (germline): SNHLY, FYNNEI. This CDR3 contains 14 residues. The V end was cut by 2 bases, the J end by 0 bases, with 5 bases between.

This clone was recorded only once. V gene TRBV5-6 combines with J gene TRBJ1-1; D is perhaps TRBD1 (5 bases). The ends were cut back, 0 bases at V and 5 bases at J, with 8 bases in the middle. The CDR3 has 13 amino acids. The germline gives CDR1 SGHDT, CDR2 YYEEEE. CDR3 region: CASSLGRETEAFF. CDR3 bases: TGTGCCAGCAGCTTGGGCAGGGAGACTGAAGCTTTCTTT.

CDR3 in amino acids: CASRKGDEAFF. In DNA form, the CDR3 reads TGTGCCAGCAGGAAAGGGGATGAAGCTTTCTTT. The chain links TRBV6-5 to TRBJ1-1, with D possibly matching TRBD1 (5 bases). This CDR3 spans 11 amino acids. The ends were cut back, 6 bases at V and 7 bases at J, with 9 bases in the middle. From germline, CDR1 is MNHEY and CDR2 SVGAGI.

CDR3 DNA sequence: TGTGCCAGCAGCTCCGGGACGCTCTCAAGCTCCTACGAGCAGTACTTC. Protein sequence: CASSSGTLSSSYEQYF. The V gene is TRBV11-1, the J gene TRBJ2-7; D possibly matches TRBD1 or TRBD2 (5 bases each). V lost 4 bases and J lost 0, with 16 bases in between. Germline V gives CDR1 SGHAT, CDR2 FQDESV (reference sequence). The CDR3 covers 16 residues.

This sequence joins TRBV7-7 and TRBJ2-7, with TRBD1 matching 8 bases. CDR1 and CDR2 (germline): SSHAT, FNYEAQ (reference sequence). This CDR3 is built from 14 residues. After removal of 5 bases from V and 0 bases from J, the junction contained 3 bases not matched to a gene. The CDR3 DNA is TGTGCCAGCAGCCCAGGGACAGGCTCCTACGAGCAGTACTTC. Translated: CASSPGTGSYEQYF.

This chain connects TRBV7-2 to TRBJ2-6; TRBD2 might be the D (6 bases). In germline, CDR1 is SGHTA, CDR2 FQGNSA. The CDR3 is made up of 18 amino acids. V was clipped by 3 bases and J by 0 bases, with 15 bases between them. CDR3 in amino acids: CASSFHPGDPSGANVLTF. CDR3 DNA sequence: TGTGCCAGCAGCTTTCACCCGGGGGATCCCTCTGGGGCCAACGTCCTGACTTTC.

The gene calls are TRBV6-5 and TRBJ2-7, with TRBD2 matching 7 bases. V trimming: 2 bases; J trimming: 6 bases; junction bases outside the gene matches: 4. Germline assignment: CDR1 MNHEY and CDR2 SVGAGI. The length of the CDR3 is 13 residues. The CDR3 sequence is CASSYREEGEQYF. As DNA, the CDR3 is TGTGCCAGCAGTTACCGGGAGGAGGGCGAGCAGTACTTC.

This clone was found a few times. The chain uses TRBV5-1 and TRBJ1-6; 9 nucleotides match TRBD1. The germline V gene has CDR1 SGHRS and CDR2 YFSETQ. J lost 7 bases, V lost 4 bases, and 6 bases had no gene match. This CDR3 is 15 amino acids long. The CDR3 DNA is TGCGCCAGCAGCCCGGGGGACAGGGACAATTCACCCCTCCACTTT. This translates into CASSPGDRDNSPLHF.